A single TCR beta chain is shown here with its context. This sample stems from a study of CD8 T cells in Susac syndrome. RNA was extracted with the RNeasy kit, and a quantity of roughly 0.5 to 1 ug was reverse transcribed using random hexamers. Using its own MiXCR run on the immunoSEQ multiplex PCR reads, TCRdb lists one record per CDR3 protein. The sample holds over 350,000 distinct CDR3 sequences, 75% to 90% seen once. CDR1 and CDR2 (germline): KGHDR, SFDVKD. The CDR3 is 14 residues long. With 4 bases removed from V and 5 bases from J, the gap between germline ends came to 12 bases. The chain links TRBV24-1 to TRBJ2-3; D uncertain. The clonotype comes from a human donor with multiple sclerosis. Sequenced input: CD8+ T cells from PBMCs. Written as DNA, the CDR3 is TGTGCCACCAGTGACCCCTCTAGAGGAGATACGCAGTATTTT. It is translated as CATSDPSRGDTQYF.